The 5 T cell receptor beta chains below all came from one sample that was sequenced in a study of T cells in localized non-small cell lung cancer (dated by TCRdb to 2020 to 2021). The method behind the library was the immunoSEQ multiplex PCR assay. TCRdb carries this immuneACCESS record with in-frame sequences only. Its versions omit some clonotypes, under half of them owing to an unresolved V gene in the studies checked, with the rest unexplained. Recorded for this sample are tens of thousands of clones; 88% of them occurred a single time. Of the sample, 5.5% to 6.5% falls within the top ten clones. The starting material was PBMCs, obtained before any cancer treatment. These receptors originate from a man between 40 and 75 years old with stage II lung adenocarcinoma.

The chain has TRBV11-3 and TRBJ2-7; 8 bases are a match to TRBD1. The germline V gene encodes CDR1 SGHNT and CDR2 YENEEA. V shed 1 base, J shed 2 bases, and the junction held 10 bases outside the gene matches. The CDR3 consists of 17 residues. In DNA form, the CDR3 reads TGTGCCAGCAGCTTAGGGGGGGACAGGCCCGACCCCTACGAGCAGTACTTC. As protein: CASSLGGDRPDPYEQYF.

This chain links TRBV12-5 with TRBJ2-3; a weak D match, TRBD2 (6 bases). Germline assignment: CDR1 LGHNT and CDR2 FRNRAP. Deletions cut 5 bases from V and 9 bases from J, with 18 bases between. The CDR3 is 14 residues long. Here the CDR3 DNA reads TGTGCTAGTGGTCACCCGACTAGTTGGTGGACGCAGTATTTT. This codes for CASGHPTSWWTQYF.

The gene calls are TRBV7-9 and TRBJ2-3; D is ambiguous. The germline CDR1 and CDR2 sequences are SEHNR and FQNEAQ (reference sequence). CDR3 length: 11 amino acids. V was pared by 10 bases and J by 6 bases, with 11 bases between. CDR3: CANTDLDTQYF. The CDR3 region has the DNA TGTGCCAACACGGATCTGGATACGCAGTATTTT. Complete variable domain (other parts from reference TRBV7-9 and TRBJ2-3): DTGVSQNPRHKITKRGQNVTFRCDPISEHNRLYWYRQTLGQGPEFLTYFQNEAQLEKSRLLSDRFSAERPKGSFSTLEIQRTEQGDSAMYLCANTDLDTQYFGPGTRLTVL.

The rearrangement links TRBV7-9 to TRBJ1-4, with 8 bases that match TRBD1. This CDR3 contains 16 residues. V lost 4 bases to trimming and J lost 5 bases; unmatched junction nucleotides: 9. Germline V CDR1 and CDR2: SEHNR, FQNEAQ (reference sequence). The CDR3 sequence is CASSWGDRSLNEKLFF. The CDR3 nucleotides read TGTGCCAGCAGCTGGGGGGACAGGAGTCTCAATGAAAAACTGTTTTTT.

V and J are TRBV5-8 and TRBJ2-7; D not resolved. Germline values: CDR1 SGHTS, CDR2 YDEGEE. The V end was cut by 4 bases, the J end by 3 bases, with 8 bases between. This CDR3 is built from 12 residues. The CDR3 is CASSRTDYEQYF. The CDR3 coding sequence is TGTGCCAGCAGCCGGACCGACTACGAGCAGTACTTC. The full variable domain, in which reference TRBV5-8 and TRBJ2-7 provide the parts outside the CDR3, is EAGVTQSPTHLIKTRGQQATLRCSPISGHTSVYWYQQALGLGLQFLLWYDEGEERNRGNFPPRFSGRQFPNYSSELNVNALELEDSALYLCASSRTDYEQYFGPGTRLTVT.